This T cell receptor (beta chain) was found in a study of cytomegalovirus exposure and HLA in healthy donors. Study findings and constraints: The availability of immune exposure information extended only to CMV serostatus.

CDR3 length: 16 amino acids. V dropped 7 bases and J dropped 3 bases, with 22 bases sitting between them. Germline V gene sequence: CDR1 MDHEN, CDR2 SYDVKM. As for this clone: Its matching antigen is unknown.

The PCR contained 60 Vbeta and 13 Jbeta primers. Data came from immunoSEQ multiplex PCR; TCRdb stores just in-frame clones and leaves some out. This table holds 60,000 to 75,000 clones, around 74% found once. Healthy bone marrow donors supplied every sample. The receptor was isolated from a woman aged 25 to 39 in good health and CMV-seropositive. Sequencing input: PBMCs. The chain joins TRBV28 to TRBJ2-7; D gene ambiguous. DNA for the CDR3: TGTGCCAGCATGACACCGGAAGCCAGATCATTCTACGAGCAGTACTTC. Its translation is CASMTPEARSFYEQYF.